The entry below describes one T cell receptor (beta chain). CDR1 and CDR2 (germline): SGHRS, YFSETQ. The ends were cut back, 0 bases at V and 1 base at J, with 10 bases in the middle. This CDR3 is built from 16 residues. The entry originates in a study of shared clonotypes between healthy human individuals. Study-wide context: The study enrolled a couple of women and three men aged 18 to 49.

Recent acute infections and vaccinations were absent in the healthy HIV-negative adult donors. Tens of thousands of T cell genomes, or roughly 300 ng DNA, went into unsorted PBMC replicate PCRs. Profiled with immunoSEQ multiplex PCR; TCRdb holds only in-frame clones, not every one. The sample has hundreds of thousands of clones; around 76% are singletons. The V call is TRBV5-1, the J call TRBJ1-4, with a possible D match to TRBD1 (5 bases). The TCR sequence derives from a middle-aged woman in good health. Some clones in this sample may be carry-over from other donors' samples. Sequencing was performed on PBMCs. CDR3 amino acids: CASSLAPQGTNEKLFF. For the CDR3, the DNA is TGCGCCAGCAGCTTGGCCCCGCAGGGAACTAATGAAAAACTGTTTTTT.